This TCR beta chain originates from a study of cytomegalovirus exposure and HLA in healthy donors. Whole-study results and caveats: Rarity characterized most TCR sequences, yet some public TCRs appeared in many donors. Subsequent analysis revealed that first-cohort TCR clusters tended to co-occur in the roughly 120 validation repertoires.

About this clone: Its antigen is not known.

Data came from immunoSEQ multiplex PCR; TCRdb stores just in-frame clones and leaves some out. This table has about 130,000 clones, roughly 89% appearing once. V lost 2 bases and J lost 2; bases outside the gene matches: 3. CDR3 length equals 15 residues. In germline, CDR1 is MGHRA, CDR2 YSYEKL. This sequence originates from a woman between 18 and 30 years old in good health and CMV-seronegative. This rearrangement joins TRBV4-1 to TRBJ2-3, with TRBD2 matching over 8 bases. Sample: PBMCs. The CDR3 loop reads CASSQTSGDTDTQYF. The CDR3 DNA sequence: TGCGCCAGCAGCCAAACTAGCGGTGACACAGATACGCAGTATTTT.